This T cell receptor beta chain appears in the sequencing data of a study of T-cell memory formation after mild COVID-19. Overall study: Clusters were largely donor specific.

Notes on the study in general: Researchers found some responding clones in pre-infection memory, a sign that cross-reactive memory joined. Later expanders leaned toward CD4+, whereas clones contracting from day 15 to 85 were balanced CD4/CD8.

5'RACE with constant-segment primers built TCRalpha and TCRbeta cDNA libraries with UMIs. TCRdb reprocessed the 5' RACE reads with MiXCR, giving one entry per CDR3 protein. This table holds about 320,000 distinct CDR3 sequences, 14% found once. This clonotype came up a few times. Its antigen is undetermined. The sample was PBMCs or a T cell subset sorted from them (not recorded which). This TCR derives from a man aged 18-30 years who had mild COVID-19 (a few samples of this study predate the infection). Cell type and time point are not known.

CDR3 residues: CASSLVASEQYF. CDR3 DNA sequence: TGCGCCAGCAGCTTGGTGGCATCTGAGCAGTACTTC. This chain uses TRBV5-1 with TRBJ2-7; D uncertain. The CDR3 extends over 12 amino acids. Trimming pared 0 bases from V and 7 bases from J, leaving 8 bases between. The V gene's germline CDR1 is SGHRS and CDR2 YFSETQ.